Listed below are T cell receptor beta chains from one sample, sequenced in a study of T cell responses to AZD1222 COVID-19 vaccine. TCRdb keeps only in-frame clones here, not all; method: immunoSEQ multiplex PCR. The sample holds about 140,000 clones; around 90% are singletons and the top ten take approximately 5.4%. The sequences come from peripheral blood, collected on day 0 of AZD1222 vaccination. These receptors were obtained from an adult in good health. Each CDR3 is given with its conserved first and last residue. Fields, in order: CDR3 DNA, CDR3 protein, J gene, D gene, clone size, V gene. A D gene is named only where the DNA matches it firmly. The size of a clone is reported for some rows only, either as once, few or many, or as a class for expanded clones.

CDR3nt: TGTGCCAGCTCACGTGAAGGGTCGAATGGGGCGTACGAGCAGTACTTC
CDR3aa: CASSREGSNGAYEQYF
j_gene: TRBJ2-7
d_gene: .
abundance: .
v_gene: TRBV18

CDR3nt: TGTGCCAGCAGCTTTTATAGCGGGAGGAATTGGGATGAGCAGTTCTTC
CDR3aa: CASSFYSGRNWDEQFF
j_gene: TRBJ2-1
d_gene: TRBD2
abundance: .
v_gene: TRBV7-9

CDR3nt: TGTGCCAGCTCACAAATAACAGGGTTGGGTCAGCCCCAGCATTTT
CDR3aa: CASSQITGLGQPQHF
j_gene: TRBJ1-5
d_gene: .
abundance: .
v_gene: TRBV18

CDR3nt: TGTGCCACCAGCAGTGCAGGGACAGGGGGAGAAAAACTGTTTTTT
CDR3aa: CATSSAGTGGEKLFF
j_gene: TRBJ1-4
d_gene: TRBD1
abundance: .
v_gene: TRBV15

CDR3nt: TGTGCCAGCTCACCACGAGGGATCTCTGGAAACACCATATATTTT
CDR3aa: CASSPRGISGNTIYF
j_gene: TRBJ1-3
d_gene: .
abundance: .
v_gene: TRBV18

CDR3nt: TGTGCCAGCAGCTTAACTACAGGGCGGGACACTGAAGCTTTCTTT
CDR3aa: CASSLTTGRDTEAFF
j_gene: TRBJ1-1
d_gene: .
abundance: .
v_gene: TRBV7-9

CDR3nt: TGTGCCAGTAGTATGGGCCGGGACTCCGGGGGGTACGAGCAGTACTTC
CDR3aa: CASSMGRDSGGYEQYF
j_gene: TRBJ2-7
d_gene: TRBD2
abundance: .
v_gene: TRBV19

CDR3nt: TGTGCCAGCACCGACTCAACAGGGCTTCAGCCCCAGCATTTT
CDR3aa: CASTDSTGLQPQHF
j_gene: TRBJ1-5
d_gene: .
abundance: .
v_gene: TRBV7-9

CDR3nt: TGTGCCAGCAGCCCTGGGGGCCAAATCCTGCGACGTTTT
CDR3aa: CASSPGGQILRRF
j_gene: TRBJ2-3
d_gene: .
abundance: .
v_gene: TRBV7-9

CDR3nt: TGTGCCAGCAGTTACGTAATTGGAGGAGGAGAGACCCAGTACTTC
CDR3aa: CASSYVIGGGETQYF
j_gene: TRBJ2-5
d_gene: .
abundance: .
v_gene: TRBV6-5

CDR3nt: TGTGCCAGCAGACAACCGGGACAGGGATCCGGGGAGCTGTTTTTT
CDR3aa: CASRQPGQGSGELFF
j_gene: TRBJ2-2
d_gene: TRBD1
abundance: .
v_gene: TRBV7-9

CDR3nt: TGTGCCAGCAGTCTAAACCCGGGCCATGGAACCGGGGAGCTGTTTTTT
CDR3aa: CASSLNPGHGTGELFF
j_gene: TRBJ2-2
d_gene: .
abundance: .
v_gene: TRBV27

CDR3nt: TGTGCCAGCAGCCTAATGGGCCCAGGGCTGAACTATGGCTACACCTTC
CDR3aa: CASSLMGPGLNYGYTF
j_gene: TRBJ1-2
d_gene: .
abundance: .
v_gene: TRBV2

CDR3nt: TGTGCCAGCAGCTTGGGGATACTGGGAAGAGGGGAGCAGTACTTC
CDR3aa: CASSLGILGRGEQYF
j_gene: TRBJ2-7
d_gene: .
abundance: .
v_gene: TRBV5-4

CDR3nt: TGTGCCAGCAGTTACTCGGGGGATTATAATGAAAAACTGTTTTTT
CDR3aa: CASSYSGDYNEKLFF
j_gene: TRBJ1-4
d_gene: .
abundance: .
v_gene: TRBV6-5

CDR3nt: TGTGCCAGCAGAGCCACCGGGGAGCTGTTTTTT
CDR3aa: CASRATGELFF
j_gene: TRBJ2-2
d_gene: .
abundance: .
v_gene: TRBV27

CDR3nt: TGTGCCAGCAGTCACGGAGCAAGGAGGGGGTTCGGGTTTTCACCCCTCCACTTT
CDR3aa: CASSHGARRGFGFSPLHF
j_gene: TRBJ1-6
d_gene: .
abundance: .
v_gene: TRBV5-5

CDR3nt: TGTGCCAGCAGCCAAGATAAAAGGGGAAACATTCAGTACTTC
CDR3aa: CASSQDKRGNIQYF
j_gene: TRBJ2-4
d_gene: .
abundance: .
v_gene: TRBV4-2

CDR3nt: TGTGCCAGCAGCTTAATTGGCGCCTACGAGCAGTACTTC
CDR3aa: CASSLIGAYEQYF
j_gene: TRBJ2-7
d_gene: .
abundance: once
v_gene: TRBV7-9

CDR3nt: TGTGCCAGAAGCTTGGCCCCGTCTCGGGATCCCCCCTACTCCTACGAGCAGTACTTC
CDR3aa: CARSLAPSRDPPYSYEQYF
j_gene: TRBJ2-7
d_gene: .
abundance: .
v_gene: TRBV5-3

CDR3nt: TGTGCCAGTAGTGATTCCTTCAGGGAGGGAGGCGGCTATGGCTACACCTTC
CDR3aa: CASSDSFREGGGYGYTF
j_gene: TRBJ1-2
d_gene: .
abundance: .
v_gene: TRBV19

CDR3nt: TGTGCCAGCTCTGGCGAGTCCGACACCGGGGAGCTGTTTTTT
CDR3aa: CASSGESDTGELFF
j_gene: TRBJ2-2
d_gene: .
abundance: .
v_gene: TRBV18

CDR3nt: TGTGCCAGCTACGCCCGGACGAGCTCTAGCACAGATACGCAGTATTTT
CDR3aa: CASYARTSSSTDTQYF
j_gene: TRBJ2-3
d_gene: .
abundance: .
v_gene: TRBV21-1

CDR3nt: TGCAGCGTTGAAGATCATCGGTACGAGCAGTACTTC
CDR3aa: CSVEDHRYEQYF
j_gene: TRBJ2-7
d_gene: .
abundance: .
v_gene: TRBV29-1

CDR3nt: TGTGCCACCAGTGATTTCAACAGTTACAATGAGCAGTTCTTC
CDR3aa: CATSDFNSYNEQFF
j_gene: TRBJ2-1
d_gene: .
abundance: .
v_gene: TRBV24-1

CDR3nt: TGTGCCAGCAGCCAGAGAGGACACTCCAGGGCCAACGTCCTGACTTTC
CDR3aa: CASSQRGHSRANVLTF
j_gene: TRBJ2-6
d_gene: .
abundance: .
v_gene: TRBV7-6

CDR3nt: TGTGCCAGCAGCAACTCGGACAGGGACGTACACGAGCAGTACTTC
CDR3aa: CASSNSDRDVHEQYF
j_gene: TRBJ2-7
d_gene: TRBD1
abundance: .
v_gene: TRBV6-6

CDR3nt: TGTGCCAGCAGCTTACGTCAGGCCAACACTGAAGCTTTCTTT
CDR3aa: CASSLRQANTEAFF
j_gene: TRBJ1-1
d_gene: .
abundance: .
v_gene: TRBV7-9

CDR3nt: TGTGCCAGCAGCAAAACTAGCGGCACGAACACCGGGGAGCTGTTTTTT
CDR3aa: CASSKTSGTNTGELFF
j_gene: TRBJ2-2
d_gene: TRBD2
abundance: .
v_gene: TRBV9

CDR3nt: TGTGCCAGCAGTGGTGGGCCGTCTGCCCACTCCTATAATTCACCCCTCCACTTT
CDR3aa: CASSGGPSAHSYNSPLHF
j_gene: TRBJ1-6
d_gene: .
abundance: once
v_gene: TRBV2

CDR3nt: TGTGCCAGCAGCTTATTGGGATCGGAACAGGGGTTTTCGTGGTCGGCAGATACGCAGTATTTT
CDR3aa: CASSLLGSEQGFSWSADTQYF
j_gene: TRBJ2-3
d_gene: TRBD1
abundance: .
v_gene: TRBV7-6

CDR3nt: TGTGCCAGCAGCTTTAGACAGGATCGGTATGGCTACACCTTC
CDR3aa: CASSFRQDRYGYTF
j_gene: TRBJ1-2
d_gene: .
abundance: .
v_gene: TRBV7-2

CDR3nt: TGTGCCAGCAGTGAAGAGGGCACCTACCGCTACAATGAGCAGTTCTTC
CDR3aa: CASSEEGTYRYNEQFF
j_gene: TRBJ2-1
d_gene: .
abundance: .
v_gene: TRBV6-1

CDR3nt: TGCAGTGCTAGAAGAGGGCCGGCCCAGCATTTT
CDR3aa: CSARRGPAQHF
j_gene: TRBJ1-5
d_gene: .
abundance: .
v_gene: TRBV20-1

CDR3nt: TGTGCCAGCTCACCAGGGGTCGAGCAGTACTTC
CDR3aa: CASSPGVEQYF
j_gene: TRBJ2-7
d_gene: .
abundance: .
v_gene: TRBV18

CDR3nt: TGTGCCAGCAGCCCCGGGAAGGATACGCAGTATTTT
CDR3aa: CASSPGKDTQYF
j_gene: TRBJ2-3
d_gene: .
abundance: .
v_gene: TRBV5-8

CDR3nt: TGTGCCAGCAGCGTGGGACAACGGGATCAGCCCCAGCATTTT
CDR3aa: CASSVGQRDQPQHF
j_gene: TRBJ1-5
d_gene: .
abundance: .
v_gene: TRBV5-6

CDR3nt: TGTGCCAGCAGAGTCCTAGCGGGAGGGCCGGGTGAGCAGTTCTTC
CDR3aa: CASRVLAGGPGEQFF
j_gene: TRBJ2-1
d_gene: TRBD2
abundance: once
v_gene: TRBV7-2

CDR3nt: TGTGCCAGTAGTTGGGGGGGATCCGGGTACGAGCAGTACTTC
CDR3aa: CASSWGGSGYEQYF
j_gene: TRBJ2-7
d_gene: TRBD2
abundance: few
v_gene: TRBV19

CDR3nt: TGTGCCAGCAGCCTATCTGGGGGGGGGTACGAGCAGTACTTC
CDR3aa: CASSLSGGGYEQYF
j_gene: TRBJ2-7
d_gene: TRBD2
abundance: .
v_gene: TRBV3-1/TRBV3-2

CDR3nt: TGTGCCAGCAGCCCGAGGCAGGGACCCTACGAGCAGTACTTC
CDR3aa: CASSPRQGPYEQYF
j_gene: TRBJ2-7
d_gene: .
abundance: once
v_gene: TRBV11-1